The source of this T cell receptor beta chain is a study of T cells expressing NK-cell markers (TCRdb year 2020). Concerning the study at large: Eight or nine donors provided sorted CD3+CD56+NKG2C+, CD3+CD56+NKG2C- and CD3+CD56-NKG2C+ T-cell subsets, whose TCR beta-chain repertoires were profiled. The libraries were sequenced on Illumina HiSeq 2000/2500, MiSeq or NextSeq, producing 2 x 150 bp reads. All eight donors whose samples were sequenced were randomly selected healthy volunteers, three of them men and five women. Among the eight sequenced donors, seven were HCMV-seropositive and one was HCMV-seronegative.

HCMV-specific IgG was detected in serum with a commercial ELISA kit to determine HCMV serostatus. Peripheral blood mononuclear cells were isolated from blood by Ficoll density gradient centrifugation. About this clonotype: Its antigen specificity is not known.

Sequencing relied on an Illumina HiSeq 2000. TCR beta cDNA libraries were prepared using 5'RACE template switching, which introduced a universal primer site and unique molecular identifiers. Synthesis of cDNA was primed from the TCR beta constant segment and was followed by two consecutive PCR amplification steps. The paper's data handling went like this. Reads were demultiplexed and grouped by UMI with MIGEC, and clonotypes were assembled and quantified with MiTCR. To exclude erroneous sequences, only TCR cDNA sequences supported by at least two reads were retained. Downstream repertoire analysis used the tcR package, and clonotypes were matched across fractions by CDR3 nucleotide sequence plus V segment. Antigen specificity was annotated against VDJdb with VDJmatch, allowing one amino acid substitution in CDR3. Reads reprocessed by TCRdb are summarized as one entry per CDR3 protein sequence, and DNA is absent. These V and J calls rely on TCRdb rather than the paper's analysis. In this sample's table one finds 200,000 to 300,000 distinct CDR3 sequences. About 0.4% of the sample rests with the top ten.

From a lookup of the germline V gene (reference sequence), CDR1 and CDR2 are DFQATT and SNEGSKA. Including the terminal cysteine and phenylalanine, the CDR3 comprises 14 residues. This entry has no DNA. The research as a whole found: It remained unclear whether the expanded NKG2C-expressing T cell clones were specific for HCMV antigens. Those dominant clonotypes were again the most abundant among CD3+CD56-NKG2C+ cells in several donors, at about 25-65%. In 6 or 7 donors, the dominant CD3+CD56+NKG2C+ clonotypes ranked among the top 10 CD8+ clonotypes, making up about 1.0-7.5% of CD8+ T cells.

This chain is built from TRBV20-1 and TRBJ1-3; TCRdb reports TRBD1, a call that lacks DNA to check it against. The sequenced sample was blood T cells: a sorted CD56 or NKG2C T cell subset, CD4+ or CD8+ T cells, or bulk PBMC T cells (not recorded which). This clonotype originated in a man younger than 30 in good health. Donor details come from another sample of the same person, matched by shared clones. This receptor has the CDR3 CSAHGTGRRNTIYF.